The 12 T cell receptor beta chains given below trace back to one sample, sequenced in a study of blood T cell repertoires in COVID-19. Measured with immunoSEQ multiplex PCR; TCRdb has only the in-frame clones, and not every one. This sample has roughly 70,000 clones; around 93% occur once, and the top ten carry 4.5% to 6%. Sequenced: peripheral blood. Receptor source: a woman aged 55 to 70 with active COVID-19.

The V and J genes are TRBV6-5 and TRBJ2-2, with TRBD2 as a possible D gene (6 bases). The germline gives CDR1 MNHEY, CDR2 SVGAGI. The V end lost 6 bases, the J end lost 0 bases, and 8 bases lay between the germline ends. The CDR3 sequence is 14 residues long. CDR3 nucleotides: TGTGCCAGCAGAGGGACTGCGAACACCGGGGAGCTGTTTTTT. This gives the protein CASRGTANTGELFF.

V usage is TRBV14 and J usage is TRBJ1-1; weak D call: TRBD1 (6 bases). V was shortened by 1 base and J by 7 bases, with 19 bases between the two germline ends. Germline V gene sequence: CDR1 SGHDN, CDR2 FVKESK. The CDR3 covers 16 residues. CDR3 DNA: TGTGCCAGCAGCCAAGCCCGGGCAGGGGTAGCAGGTGAAGCTTTCTTT. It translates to CASSQARAGVAGEAFF.

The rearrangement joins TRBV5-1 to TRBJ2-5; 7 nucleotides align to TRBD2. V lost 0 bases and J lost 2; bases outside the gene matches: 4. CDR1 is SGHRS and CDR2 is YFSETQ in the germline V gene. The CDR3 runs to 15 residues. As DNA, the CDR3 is TGCGCCAGCAGCTTGGCCGTACTAGCGCAAGAGACCCAGTACTTC. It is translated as CASSLAVLAQETQYF.

The CDR3 is CASSQGQNYGYTF. Written as DNA, the CDR3 is TGTGCCAGCAGCCAGGGACAGAACTATGGCTACACCTTC. This chain joins TRBV16 and TRBJ1-2; 7 bases align to TRBD1. The CDR3 is made up of 13 amino acids. The ends lost 3 bases at V and 2 bases at J; junction bases unmatched: 0. Per the germline V gene, CDR1 is KGHSY and CDR2 is FQNENV.

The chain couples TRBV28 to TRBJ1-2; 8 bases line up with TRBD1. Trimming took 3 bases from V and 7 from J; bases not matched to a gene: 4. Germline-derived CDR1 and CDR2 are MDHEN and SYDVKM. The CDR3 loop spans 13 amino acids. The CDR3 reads CASSLGDRGGYTF. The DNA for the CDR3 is TGTGCCAGCAGTTTGGGTGACAGGGGTGGCTACACCTTC.

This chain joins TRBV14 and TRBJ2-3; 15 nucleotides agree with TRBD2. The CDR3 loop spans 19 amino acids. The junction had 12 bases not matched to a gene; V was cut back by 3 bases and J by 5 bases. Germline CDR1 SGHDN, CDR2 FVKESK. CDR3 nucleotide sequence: TGTGCCAGCAGCCATCACAGGGGACTAGCGGGGGGACCGGGAGATACGCAGTATTTT. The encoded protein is CASSHHRGLAGGPGDTQYF.

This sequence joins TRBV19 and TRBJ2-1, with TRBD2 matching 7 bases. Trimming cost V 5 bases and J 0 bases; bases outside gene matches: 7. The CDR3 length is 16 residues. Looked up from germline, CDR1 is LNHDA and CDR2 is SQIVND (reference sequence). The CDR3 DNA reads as TGTGCCAGTAGTGGGCTAGCGGCAAGCTCCTACAATGAGCAGTTCTTC. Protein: CASSGLAASSYNEQFF.

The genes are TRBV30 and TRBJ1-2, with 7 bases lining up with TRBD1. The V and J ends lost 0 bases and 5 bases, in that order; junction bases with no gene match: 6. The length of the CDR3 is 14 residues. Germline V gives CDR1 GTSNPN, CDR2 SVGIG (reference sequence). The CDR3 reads CAWSVKGARYGYTF. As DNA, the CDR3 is TGTGCCTGGAGTGTAAAGGGGGCAAGGTATGGCTACACCTTC. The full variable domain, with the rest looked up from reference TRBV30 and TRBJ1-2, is SQTIHQWPATLVQPVGSPLSLECTVEGTSNPNLYWYRQAAGRGLQLLFYSVGIGQISSEVPQNLSASRPQDRQFILSSKKLLLSDSGFYLCAWSVKGARYGYTFGSGTRLTVV.

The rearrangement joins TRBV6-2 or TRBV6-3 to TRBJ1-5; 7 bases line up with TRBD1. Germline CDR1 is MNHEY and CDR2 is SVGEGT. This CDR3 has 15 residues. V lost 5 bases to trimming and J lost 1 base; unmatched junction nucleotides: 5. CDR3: CASSLGTASNQPQHF. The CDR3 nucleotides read TGTGCCAGCAGTCTGGGGACAGCCAGCAATCAGCCCCAGCATTTT.

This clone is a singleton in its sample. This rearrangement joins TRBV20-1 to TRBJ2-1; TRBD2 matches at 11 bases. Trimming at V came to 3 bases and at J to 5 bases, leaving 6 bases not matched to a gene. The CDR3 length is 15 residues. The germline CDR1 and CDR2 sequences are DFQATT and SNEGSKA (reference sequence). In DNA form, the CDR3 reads TGCAGTGCTAGTAGCGGGAGGGAACTAGACAATGAGCAGTTCTTC. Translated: CSASSGRELDNEQFF.

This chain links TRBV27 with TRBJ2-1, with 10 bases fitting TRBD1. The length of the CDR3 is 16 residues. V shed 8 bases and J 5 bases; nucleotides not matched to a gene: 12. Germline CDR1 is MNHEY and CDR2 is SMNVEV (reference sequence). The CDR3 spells CASHSGIGTGDNEQFF. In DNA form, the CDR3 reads TGTGCCAGCCACAGCGGAATCGGGACAGGGGACAATGAGCAGTTCTTC.

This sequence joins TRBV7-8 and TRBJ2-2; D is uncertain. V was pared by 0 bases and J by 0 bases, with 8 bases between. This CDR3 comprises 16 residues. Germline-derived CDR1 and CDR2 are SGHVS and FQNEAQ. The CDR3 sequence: CASSLAIRANTGELFF. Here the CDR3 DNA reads TGTGCCAGCAGCTTAGCTATCCGGGCGAACACCGGGGAGCTGTTTTTT.